Shown below are 20 T cell receptor beta chains from a single sample sequenced in a study of T cell responses to AZD1222 COVID-19 vaccine. Some clones are missing from TCRdb's copy, which holds only in-frame ones; the method was immunoSEQ multiplex PCR. Of fewer than 150,000 clones listed, around 84% are singletons. Source: peripheral blood, taken 28 days after the second AZD1222 dose. The receptors stem from an adult who received the AZD1222 COVID-19 vaccine.

The rearrangement uses TRBV30 and TRBJ2-1; TRBD2 matches 10 bases. This CDR3 is 13 amino acids long. V was pared by 4 bases and J by 7 bases, with 4 bases of the junction left unmatched. Germline CDR1 reads GTSNPN; CDR2 reads SVGIG (reference sequence). CDR3 bases: TGTGCCTGGACTACTAGCGGGGAGAATGAGCAGTTCTTC. Amino acids: CAWTTSGENEQFF.

This chain joins TRBV24-1 and TRBJ2-3; TRBD1 or TRBD2 may be the D gene (6 bases each). V dropped 9 bases and J dropped 5 bases, with 17 bases sitting between them. Germline V lookup: CDR1 KGHDR, CDR2 SFDVKD. The CDR3 runs 14 residues. The CDR3 protein is CATSERGAGDTQYF. The CDR3 nucleotides read TGTGCCACCTCGGAAAGGGGGGCGGGAGATACGCAGTATTTT.

This clone was detected once. The chain combines TRBV7-9 with TRBJ2-1; tentatively, D is TRBD1 or TRBD2 (5 bases each). Per germline, CDR1 SEHNR and CDR2 FQNEAQ (reference sequence). V shed 5 bases and J shed 9 bases, with 20 bases lying between them. This CDR3 comprises 15 residues. The CDR3 DNA sequence: TGTGCCAGCAGCGTCAGGGAAGGGACGGGCGTTGAGCAGTTCTTC. It specifies CASSVREGTGVEQFF.

In its sample, this clone was seen once. The V call is TRBV9, the J call TRBJ1-6; 9 bases are a match to TRBD1. The CDR3 contains 15 residues. CDR1 and CDR2 from the germline V gene are SGDLS and YYNGEE. J gave up 7 bases and V 4 bases, and 6 bases lay outside the gene matches. The CDR3 reads CASSRQTGGNSPLHF. The CDR3 nucleotides read TGTGCCAGCAGCCGACAGACAGGGGGAAATTCACCCCTCCACTTT.

This chain links TRBV6-4 with TRBJ2-5, with D unresolved. V gave up 11 bases and J gave up 0 bases, with 13 bases separating them. Per germline, CDR1 MRHNA and CDR2 SNTAGT. This CDR3 is 13 amino acids long. The CDR3 reads CALPKPYQETQYF. The CDR3 bases are TGTGCCTTGCCTAAACCGTACCAAGAGACCCAGTACTTC.

The chain couples TRBV7-9 to TRBJ2-7; weak D call: TRBD2 (5 bases). The CDR3 has 15 amino acids. The germline V gene has CDR1 SEHNR and CDR2 FQNEAQ (reference sequence). With 5 bases removed from V and 3 bases from J, the gap between germline ends came to 17 bases. CDR3 residues: CASSPPRTPHYEQYF. In DNA, the CDR3 is TGTGCCAGCAGCCCCCCCCGGACTCCGCACTACGAGCAGTACTTC.

As regards this clone: This sample includes further DNA sequences coding for the same CDR3. The chain uses TRBV18 and TRBJ1-5; 9 positions match TRBD1. Germline V gene sequence: CDR1 KGHSH, CDR2 LQKENI. CDR3 length equals 14 residues. V gave up 3 bases and J gave up 5 bases; unmatched junction bases: 2. DNA of the CDR3: TGTGCCAGCTCACCGGGACAGGGTGATCAGCCCCAGCATTTT. This codes for CASSPGQGDQPQHF. Supplemented by reference TRBV18 and TRBJ1-5, the full variable domain reads NAGVMQNPRHLVRRRGQEARLRCSPMKGHSHVYWYRQLPEEGLKFMVYLQKENIIDESGMPKERFSAEFPKEGPSILRIQQVVRGDSAAYFCASSPGQGDQPQHFGDGTRLSIL.

The chain has TRBV9 and TRBJ2-5; D not certain. The V end was cut by 0 bases, the J end by 3 bases, with 6 bases between. The length of the CDR3 is 13 residues. Germline CDR1 reads SGDLS; CDR2 reads YYNGEE. The CDR3 here is CASSVVPKETQYF. CDR3 in DNA: TGTGCCAGCAGCGTAGTTCCGAAAGAGACCCAGTACTTC.

This clone was observed a single time. The chain carries TRBV5-6 and TRBJ2-7; 7 bases line up with TRBD2. Germline V CDR1 and CDR2: SGHDT, YYEEEE. V lost 0 bases and J lost 4; bases outside the gene matches: 19. The CDR3 is 19 amino acids. The CDR3 region has the DNA TGTGCCAGCAGCTTGGGGCTCTTGGCGGGAGAGTTCCCCTTTTACGAGCAGTACTTC. Translated: CASSLGLLAGEFPFYEQYF.

The CDR3 reads CASSLFYQSNQPQHF. As DNA, the CDR3 is TGTGCCAGCAGCTTATTCTACCAAAGCAATCAGCCCCAGCATTTT. V gene TRBV7-2 combines with J gene TRBJ1-5; D unresolved. Germline lookup yields CDR1 SGHTA and CDR2 FQGNSA. The CDR3 spans 15 residues. V dropped 2 bases and J dropped 1 base, with 9 bases sitting between them.

The CDR3 is CASSYSGGRYEKLFF. In DNA, the CDR3 is TGTGCCAGCAGTTACTCGGGGGGGCGCTACGAAAAACTGTTTTTT. The rearrangement joins TRBV6-5 to TRBJ1-4; D might be TRBD1 (6 bases). CDR1 MNHEY and CDR2 SVGAGI come from the germline V gene. Trimming cost V 0 bases and J 8 bases, with 13 bases left between them. This CDR3 spans 15 amino acids.

The V call is TRBV28, the J call TRBJ2-3, with D unresolved. V was trimmed by 3 bases and J by 0 bases, leaving 4 bases between them. This CDR3 spans 13 amino acids. The germline V gene encodes CDR1 MDHEN and CDR2 SYDVKM. The CDR3 loop reads CASSLPSTDTQYF. The CDR3, as DNA: TGTGCCAGCAGTTTGCCTAGCACAGATACGCAGTATTTT.

The V and J genes are TRBV7-8 and TRBJ1-6; D gene ambiguous. Trimming removed 3 bases at V and 8 bases at J, with 5 bases between. Germline V gene lookup returns CDR1 SGHVS and CDR2 FQNEAQ. This CDR3 has 12 amino acids. Here the CDR3 reads CASSFGDSPLHF. The CDR3 nucleotides are TGTGCCAGCAGCTTCGGGGATTCACCCCTCCACTTT.

The gene calls are TRBV11-2 and TRBJ2-1; 10 positions match TRBD2. Germline CDR1 and CDR2: SGHAT and FQNNGV. Losses at the gene ends were 4 bases for V and 9 bases for J; bases not matched to a gene: 15. This CDR3 has 17 amino acids. Written as DNA, the CDR3 is TGTGCCAGCAGCTCAAGATTGGGGCTAGCGGGGGCGGGTGAGCAGTTCTTC. Protein sequence: CASSSRLGLAGAGEQFF.

This clone was recorded once. This chain uses TRBV24-1 with TRBJ2-2; TRBD1 matches at 7 bases. Germline V CDR1 and CDR2: KGHDR, SFDVKD. The CDR3 runs to 16 residues. The V gene end was trimmed by 2 bases and the J gene end by 3 bases; junction bases not matched to a gene: 5. The CDR3, as DNA: TGTGCCACCAGTGATTCGACAGGGTCCGACACCGGGGAGCTGTTTTTT. Protein: CATSDSTGSDTGELFF.

The V gene is TRBV10-3, the J gene TRBJ2-7, with TRBD1 identical over 10 bases. The length of the CDR3 is 15 residues. Germline lookup yields CDR1 ENHRY and CDR2 SYGVKD. The V and J ends lost 4 bases and 2 bases, in that order; junction bases with no gene match: 5. For the CDR3, the DNA is TGTGCCATCAGTGCACTTGGACAGGGGGCCTACGAGCAGTACTTC. As protein: CAISALGQGAYEQYF.

This clone occurred a few times. This sequence joins TRBV2 and TRBJ1-1, with D uncertain. CDR3 length: 14 residues. Germline CDR1 and CDR2: SNHLY and FYNNEI. The V gene lost 10 bases and the J gene lost 1 base, with 16 bases spanning the gap. The CDR3 protein is CAILTRTSNTEAFF. CDR3 nucleotides: TGTGCCATCCTTACTCGGACGTCGAACACTGAAGCTTTCTTT.

The chain has TRBV5-1 and TRBJ2-7; D is uncertain. Trimming removed 7 bases from V and 0 bases from J, with 14 bases in between. The V gene's germline CDR1 is SGHRS and CDR2 YFSETQ. The CDR3 spans 14 residues. The CDR3 sequence is CASARQVSSYEQYF. In nucleotides, the CDR3 is TGCGCCAGCGCCAGGCAGGTTAGCTCCTACGAGCAGTACTTC.

The J gene is TRBJ1-1, the V gene TRBV9, with TRBD1 matching over 11 bases. CDR1 is SGDLS and CDR2 is YYNGEE in the germline V gene. The CDR3 length is 12 residues. With V trimmed by 3 bases and J by 11 bases, 3 bases remained unmatched. This CDR3 reads CASSADRGLAFF. The CDR3 DNA sequence: TGTGCCAGCAGCGCGGACAGGGGGCTTGCTTTCTTT.

The chain uses TRBV18 and TRBJ2-1; D is perhaps TRBD2 (5 bases). Trimming pared 4 bases from V and 6 bases from J, leaving 16 bases between. The germline gives CDR1 KGHSH, CDR2 LQKENI. The CDR3 has 15 amino acids. CDR3 bases: TGTGCCAGCTCACAAACTGGAGGCTTTGTCAATGAGCAGTTCTTC. Protein sequence: CASSQTGGFVNEQFF. The complete variable domain, with remaining parts taken from reference TRBV18 and TRBJ2-1, reads NAGVMQNPRHLVRRRGQEARLRCSPMKGHSHVYWYRQLPEEGLKFMVYLQKENIIDESGMPKERFSAEFPKEGPSILRIQQVVRGDSAAYFCASSQTGGFVNEQFFGPGTRLTVL.